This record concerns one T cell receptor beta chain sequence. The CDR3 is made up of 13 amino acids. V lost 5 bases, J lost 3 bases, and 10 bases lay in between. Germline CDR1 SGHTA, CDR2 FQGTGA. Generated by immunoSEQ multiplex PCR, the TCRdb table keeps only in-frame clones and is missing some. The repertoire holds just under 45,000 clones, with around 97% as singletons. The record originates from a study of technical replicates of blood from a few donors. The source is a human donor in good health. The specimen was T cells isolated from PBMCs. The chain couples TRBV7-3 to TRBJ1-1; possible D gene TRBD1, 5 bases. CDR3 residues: CASSTTGDTEAFF. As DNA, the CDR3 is TGTGCCAGCAGCACAACGGGGGACACTGAAGCTTTCTTT.